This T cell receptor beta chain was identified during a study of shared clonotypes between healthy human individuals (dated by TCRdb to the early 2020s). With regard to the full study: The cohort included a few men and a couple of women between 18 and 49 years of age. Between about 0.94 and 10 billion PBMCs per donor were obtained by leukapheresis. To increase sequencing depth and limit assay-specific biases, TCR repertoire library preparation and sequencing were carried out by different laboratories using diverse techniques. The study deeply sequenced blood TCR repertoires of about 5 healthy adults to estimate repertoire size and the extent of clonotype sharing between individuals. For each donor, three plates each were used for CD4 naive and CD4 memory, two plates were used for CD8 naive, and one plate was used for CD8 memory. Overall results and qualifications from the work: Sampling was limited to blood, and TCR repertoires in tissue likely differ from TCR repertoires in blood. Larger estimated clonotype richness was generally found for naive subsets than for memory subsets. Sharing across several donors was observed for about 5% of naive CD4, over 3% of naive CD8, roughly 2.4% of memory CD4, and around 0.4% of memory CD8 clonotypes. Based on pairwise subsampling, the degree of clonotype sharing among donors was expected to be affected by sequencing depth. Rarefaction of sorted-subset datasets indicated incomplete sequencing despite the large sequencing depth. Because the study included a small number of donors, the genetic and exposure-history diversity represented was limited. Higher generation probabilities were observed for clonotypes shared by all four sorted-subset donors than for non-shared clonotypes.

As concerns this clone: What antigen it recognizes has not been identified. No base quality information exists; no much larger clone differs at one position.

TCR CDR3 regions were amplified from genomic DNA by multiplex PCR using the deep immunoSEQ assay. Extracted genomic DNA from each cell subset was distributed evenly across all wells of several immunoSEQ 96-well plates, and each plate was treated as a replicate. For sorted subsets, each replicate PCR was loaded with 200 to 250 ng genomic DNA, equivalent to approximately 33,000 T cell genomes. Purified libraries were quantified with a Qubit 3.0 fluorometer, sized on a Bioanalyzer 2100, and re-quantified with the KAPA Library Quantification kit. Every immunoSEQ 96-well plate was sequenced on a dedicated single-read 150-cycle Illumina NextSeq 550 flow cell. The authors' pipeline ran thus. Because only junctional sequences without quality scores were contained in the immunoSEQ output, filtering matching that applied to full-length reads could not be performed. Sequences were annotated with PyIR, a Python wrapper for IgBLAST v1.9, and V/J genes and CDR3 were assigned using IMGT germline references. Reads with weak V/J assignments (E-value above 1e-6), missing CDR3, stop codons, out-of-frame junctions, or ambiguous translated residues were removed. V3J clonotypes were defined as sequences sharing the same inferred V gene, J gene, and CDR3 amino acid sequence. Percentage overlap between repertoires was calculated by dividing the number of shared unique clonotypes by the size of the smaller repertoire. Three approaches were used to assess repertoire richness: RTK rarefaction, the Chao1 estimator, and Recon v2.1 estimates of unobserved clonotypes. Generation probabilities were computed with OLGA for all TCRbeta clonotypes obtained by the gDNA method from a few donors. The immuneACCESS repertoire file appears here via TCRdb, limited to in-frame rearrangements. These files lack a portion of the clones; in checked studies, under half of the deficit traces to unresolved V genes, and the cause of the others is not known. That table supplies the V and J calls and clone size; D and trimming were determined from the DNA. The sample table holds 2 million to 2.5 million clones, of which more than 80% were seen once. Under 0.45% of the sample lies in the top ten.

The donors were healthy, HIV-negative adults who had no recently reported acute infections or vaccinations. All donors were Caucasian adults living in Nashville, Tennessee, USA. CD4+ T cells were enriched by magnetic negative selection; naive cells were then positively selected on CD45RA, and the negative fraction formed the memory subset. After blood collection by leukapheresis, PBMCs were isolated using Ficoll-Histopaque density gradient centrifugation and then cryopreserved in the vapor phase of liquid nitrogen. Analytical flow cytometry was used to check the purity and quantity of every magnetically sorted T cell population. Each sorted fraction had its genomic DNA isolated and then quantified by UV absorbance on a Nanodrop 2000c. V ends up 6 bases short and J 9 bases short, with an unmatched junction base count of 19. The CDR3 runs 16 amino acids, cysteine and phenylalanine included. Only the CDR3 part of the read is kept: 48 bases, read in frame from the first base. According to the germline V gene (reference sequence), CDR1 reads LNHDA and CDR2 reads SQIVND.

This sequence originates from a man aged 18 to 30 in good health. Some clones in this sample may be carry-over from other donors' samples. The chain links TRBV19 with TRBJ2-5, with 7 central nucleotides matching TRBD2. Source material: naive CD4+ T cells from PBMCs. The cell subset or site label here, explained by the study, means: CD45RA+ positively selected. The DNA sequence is TGTGCCAGTAGATCGGTGGCTAGCGGACTGGGGTTGGCCCAGTACTTC. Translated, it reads CASRSVASGLGLAQYF.